The clone carrying this TCR beta chain occurred once. Its specificity is unknown. This entry belongs to a study of vaccination effects on CD4 cells after COVID-19. Study summary: Post-vaccine draws lagged the second dose by a median of 72 days.

TCRdb's table, derived via immunoSEQ multiplex PCR, lists solely in-frame clones and lacks some. This table has some 29,000 clones, roughly four fifths appearing once. Ahead of sequencing, the ViraFEST assay grew antigen-specific CD4+ T cells using viral peptide pools. When around 10 days of culture had elapsed, CD4+ T cells were isolated. The participants, recipients of two vaccine doses, got either BNT162b2 or mRNA-1273. In the cultures, half the medium was exchanged for IL-2 medium on days 3 and 7. Germline CDR1 and CDR2: SGDLS and YYNGEE. The CDR3 has 16 amino acids. V trimming: 3 bases; J trimming: 3 bases; junction bases outside the gene matches: 8.

The V gene is TRBV9, the J gene TRBJ2-7, with 11 bases lining up with TRBD2. The input for sequencing was CD4+ T cells from PBMCs cultured with HCoV-OC43 spike peptides, taken after COVID-19 vaccination. Subset here: HCoV-OC43 spike overlapping peptide pool stimulation. This TCR was sampled from a human donor who received a COVID-19 vaccine. The CDR3 bases are TGTGCCAGCAGCGATTATAGCGGGAGGGCCCTCTACGAGCAGTACTTC. It translates to CASSDYSGRALYEQYF.